The 30 T cell receptor beta chains listed next were all sequenced from one sample in a study of T cell repertoires in cytomegalovirus infection. These receptors lack a known antigen. TCRdb used MiXCR to reprocess the reads, holding one entry per CDR3 protein. Among approximately 300,000 distinct CDR3 sequences listed, roughly 28% were seen once. The material was cultured PBMCs, obtained from culture after CMV antigen stimulation. These receptors were collected from a human donor in good health (CMV status not recorded). Some clones in this sample may be carry-over from other donors' samples.

This clonotype was observed a few times. The chain couples TRBV7-8 to TRBJ1-4; D is unclear. The germline V gene has CDR1 SGHVS and CDR2 FQNEAQ. The CDR3 length is 15 residues. The V and J ends lost 2 bases and 3 bases respectively, with 10 bases between them. CDR3 loop: CASSLHRGSNEKLFF. The DNA for the CDR3 is TGTGCCAGCAGCTTACATCGGGGTTCTAATGAAAAACTGTTTTTT.

The genes are TRBV20-1 and TRBJ1-1; TRBD1 might be the D (6 bases). The ends were cut back, 6 bases at V and 1 base at J, with 15 bases in the middle. The CDR3 is made up of 14 amino acids. Per the germline V gene, CDR1 is DFQATT and CDR2 is SNEGSKA (reference sequence). CDR3 residues: CSAKRGAQNTEAFF. The CDR3 DNA sequence: TGCAGTGCCAAGCGGGGGGCCCAGAACACTGAAGCTTTCTTT.

This clonotype was recorded a few times. This chain connects TRBV6-1 to TRBJ2-5; TRBD1 agrees at 7 bases. The germline CDR1 and CDR2 sequences are MNHNS and SASEGT. The ends lost 2 bases at V and 1 base at J; junction bases unmatched: 4. The CDR3 spans 15 residues. The CDR3 sequence is CASSEFGQAQETQYF. CDR3 DNA: TGTGCCAGCAGTGAATTCGGACAGGCCCAAGAGACCCAGTACTTC.

Here the CDR3 reads CASSYSGTGGKVHEQYF. Written as DNA, the CDR3 is TGTGCCAGCAGTTACTCGGGGACAGGGGGCAAAGTACACGAGCAGTACTTC. V is TRBV6-5 and J is TRBJ2-7; 12 bases agree with TRBD1. The CDR3 runs to 17 residues. With V trimmed by 0 bases and J by 5 bases, 8 bases remained unmatched. Germline V lookup: CDR1 MNHEY, CDR2 SVGAGI.

This clonotype was seen many times. The chain carries TRBV7-6 and TRBJ1-5; 7 bases line up with TRBD1. Germline V gene sequence: CDR1 SGHVS, CDR2 FNYEAQ. Trimming at V came to 5 bases and at J to 3 bases, leaving 4 bases not matched to a gene. The CDR3 runs to 14 residues. The CDR3 loop is CASSPQGNNQPQHF. The CDR3 DNA follows: TGTGCCAGCAGCCCACAGGGGAACAATCAGCCCCAGCATTTT.

This clonotype occurred many times. The genes are TRBV6-5 and TRBJ2-7; D gene ambiguous. V lost 4 bases to trimming and J lost 3 bases, with 10 bases between them. The germline CDR1 and CDR2 sequences are MNHEY and SVGAGI. This CDR3 is built from 13 residues. CDR3: CASSSAFFYEQYF. CDR3 nucleotide sequence: TGTGCCAGCAGTTCGGCCTTTTTCTACGAGCAGTACTTC.

In its sample, this clonotype was seen a few times. The V and J genes are TRBV4-2 and TRBJ1-1; D not certain. V lost 4 bases and J lost 5, with 14 bases in between. The CDR3 covers 14 residues. CDR1 LGHNA and CDR2 YNFKEQ come from the germline V gene. CDR3 sequence (DNA): TGTGCCAGCAGCCCAGACTCGTCACGGACTGAAGCTTTCTTT. Protein: CASSPDSSRTEAFF.

In this sample, this clonotype turned up a few times. V usage is TRBV12-5 and J usage is TRBJ2-5, with a weak D call TRBD1 (6 bases). This CDR3 has 15 residues. Germline loops: CDR1 LGHNT, CDR2 FRNRAP. V was pared by 6 bases and J by 0 bases, with 14 bases between. The CDR3 loop is CASGEDRNNQETQYF. The CDR3 region has the DNA TGTGCTAGTGGAGAGGACAGAAACAACCAAGAGACCCAGTACTTC.

There are a few counts of this clonotype. The genes are TRBV7-2 and TRBJ2-3; D gene uncertain. The V end lost 6 bases, the J end lost 4 bases, and 17 bases lay between the germline ends. CDR3 length equals 15 residues. Germline lookup yields CDR1 SGHTA and CDR2 FQGNSA. As DNA, the CDR3 is TGTGCCAGCAGTTTACCTCTTGCTTGGTCAGATACGCAGTATTTT. It specifies CASSLPLAWSDTQYF.

CDR3 loop: CATKTGYRGEAFF. For the CDR3, the DNA is TGTGCCACAAAGACAGGGTATCGGGGTGAAGCTTTCTTT. The chain employs TRBV19 and TRBJ1-1; 7 bases are a match to TRBD1. The trim removed 10 bases at V and 7 bases at J, leaving 12 bases unmatched. The CDR3 is 13 amino acids. Germline CDR1 reads LNHDA; CDR2 reads SQIVND (reference sequence).

This clonotype was observed a handful of times. V gene TRBV15 combines with J gene TRBJ2-7; no definite D call. Germline V gives CDR1 LNHNV, CDR2 YYDKDF (reference sequence). Trimming took 8 bases from V and 0 from J, leaving 17 bases between them. The CDR3 length is 15 residues. The CDR3 is CATSKRELLSYEQYF. Here the CDR3 DNA reads TGTGCCACCTCCAAACGAGAGCTACTCTCCTACGAGCAGTACTTC.

The CDR3 reads CASSLGANYGYTF. Here the CDR3 DNA reads TGTGCCAGCAGTTTAGGGGCGAACTATGGCTACACCTTC. The chain uses TRBV12-3 or TRBV12-4 and TRBJ1-2; D is uncertain. The CDR3 runs to 13 residues. The ends were cut back, 1 base at V and 2 bases at J, with 5 bases in the middle.

There are a few counts of this clonotype. The V gene is TRBV6-1, the J gene TRBJ2-1, with a weak D call TRBD2 (6 bases). Germline V CDR1 and CDR2: MNHNS, SASEGT. Trimming pared 5 bases from V and 8 bases from J, leaving 25 bases between. This CDR3 comprises 17 residues. The CDR3 loop reads CASSKPPGRRGEDEQFF. CDR3 DNA sequence: TGTGCCAGCAGTAAGCCGCCAGGGAGGAGGGGTGAGGATGAGCAGTTCTTC.

In this sample, this clonotype turned up many times. The chain joins TRBV6-1 to TRBJ2-2; TRBD1 might be the D (5 bases). Deletions cut 6 bases from V and 1 base from J, with 15 bases between. Germline loops: CDR1 MNHNS, CDR2 SASEGT. The CDR3 runs to 16 residues. The CDR3 nucleotides read TGTGCCAGCAGCCCCAGGGCGGCAGGGAACACCGGGGAGCTGTTTTTT. Translating it yields CASSPRAAGNTGELFF.

The V call is TRBV12-3 or TRBV12-4, the J call TRBJ1-5; 7 nucleotides align to TRBD1. CDR3 length: 14 amino acids. The V and J ends lost 6 bases and 6 bases, in that order; junction bases with no gene match: 8. The CDR3 spells CASRLPGGGQPQHF. The DNA of the CDR3 is TGTGCCAGCAGGCTACCAGGGGGAGGTCAGCCCCAGCATTTT.

To note about this clonotype: The junction does not match germline at one end; this may be a read error. The chain is built from TRBV2 and TRBJ2-7; weak D call: TRBD1 (5 bases). There are 14 residues in the CDR3. The germline V gene encodes CDR1 SNHLY and CDR2 FYNNEI. The CDR3, as DNA: TGTGCCAGCAGGTCCCAGGGAATTTCCTATGAGCAGTACTTC. Residues: CASRSQGISYEQYF. Supplemented by reference TRBV2 and TRBJ2-7, the full variable domain reads EPEVTQTPSHQVTQMGQEVILRCVPISNHLYFYWYRQILGQKVEFLVSFYNNEISEKSEIFDDQFSVERPDGSNFTLKIRSTKLEDSAMYFCASRSQGISYEQYFGPGTRLTVT.

Only a few counts were recorded for this clonotype. The CDR3: CASSVGTNTEAFF. CDR3 bases: TGTGCCAGCAGCGTGGGGACGAACACTGAAGCTTTCTTT. The rearrangement uses TRBV9 and TRBJ1-1, with D perhaps TRBD1 (5 bases). V was pared by 2 bases and J by 1 base, with 6 bases between. The germline V gene encodes CDR1 SGDLS and CDR2 YYNGEE. The CDR3 sequence is 13 residues long.

The V gene is TRBV27, the J gene TRBJ2-7; D is unclear. This CDR3 has 14 amino acids. Deletions cut 2 bases from V and 0 bases from J, with 8 bases between. The germline V gene encodes CDR1 MNHEY and CDR2 SMNVEV (reference sequence). The CDR3 sequence: CASSLKRLSYEQYF. Written as DNA, the CDR3 is TGTGCCAGCAGTTTAAAGCGTCTCTCCTACGAGCAGTACTTC.

Worth noting for this clonotype: Mismatch with germline at one junction end may stem from a read error. V and J are TRBV11-3 and TRBJ1-6, with D unresolved. Germline V gene sequence: CDR1 SGHNT, CDR2 YENEEA. The length of the CDR3 is 13 residues. The CDR3 is CASSLDGYSSLHF. The CDR3 DNA sequence: TGTGCCAGCAGCTTAGATGGGTATTCATCCCTCCACTTT.

This clonotype came up a few times. V and J are TRBV7-6 and TRBJ1-1, with 8 bases lining up with TRBD1. Trimming cost V 5 bases and J 10 bases; bases outside gene matches: 15. The length of the CDR3 is 15 residues. Germline V lookup: CDR1 SGHVS, CDR2 FNYEAQ. As DNA, the CDR3 is TGTGCCAGCAGCGACCGGGACAGGACCCCCCGAGGAGCTTTCTTT. It codes for CASSDRDRTPRGAFF. Based on the CDR3 plus reference TRBV7-6 and TRBJ1-1, the full variable domain is GAGVSQSPRYKVTKRGQDVALRCDPISGHVSLYWYRQALGQGPEFLTYFNYEAQQDKSGLPNDRFSAERPEGSISTLTIQRTEQRDSAMYRCASSDRDRTPRGAFFGQGTRLTVV.

This clonotype has at least ten counts. The rearrangement uses TRBV7-2 and TRBJ1-1; the match to TRBD1 covers 7 bases. The CDR3 sequence is 13 residues long. The V gene's germline CDR1 is SGHTA and CDR2 FQGNSA. Losses at the gene ends were 5 bases for V and 7 bases for J; bases not matched to a gene: 7. Written as DNA, the CDR3 is TGTGCCAGCAGCCCGGTGGGACAGCTTGAAGCTTTCTTT. Translation: CASSPVGQLEAFF. The whole variable domain, remainder taken from reference TRBV7-2 and TRBJ1-1, is GAGVSQSPSNKVTEKGKDVELRCDPISGHTALYWYRQSLGQGLEFLIYFQGNSAPDKSGLPSDRFSAERTGGSVSTLTIQRTQQEDSAVYLCASSPVGQLEAFFGQGTRLTVV.

This clonotype was recorded many times. This chain connects TRBV19 to TRBJ2-2; 8 nucleotides agree with TRBD1. The germline gives CDR1 LNHDA, CDR2 SQIVND (reference sequence). This CDR3 contains 15 residues. The V segment lost 6 bases and the J segment 6 bases; nucleotides outside the gene matches: 9. The CDR3 DNA follows: TGTGCCAGTAGACCCGGGACAGGAGGTTCCGGGGAGCTGTTTTTT. Translated: CASRPGTGGSGELFF.

This clonotype was recorded at least ten times. The chain carries TRBV7-8 and TRBJ2-1; 14 bases agree with TRBD2. The CDR3 has 18 amino acids. The ends lost 5 bases at V and 5 bases at J; junction bases unmatched: 11. CDR1 and CDR2 (germline): SGHVS, FQNEAQ. The CDR3 is CASSLGLAGEAWHNEQFF. The CDR3 DNA reads as TGTGCCAGCAGCCTGGGACTAGCGGGAGAGGCGTGGCACAATGAGCAGTTCTTC.

This sequence joins TRBV3-1 and TRBJ1-1; 7 bases align to TRBD1. CDR1 is LGHDT and CDR2 is YNNKEL in the germline V gene (reference sequence). The CDR3 runs to 15 residues. With 3 bases clipped from V and 5 bases from J, the junction kept 9 bases outside the gene matches. The CDR3 nucleotides read TGTGCCAGCAGCCAGGCCCTCAGGGGGGGGACTGAAGCTTTCTTT. This gives the protein CASSQALRGGTEAFF.

In its sample, this clonotype was seen a few times. The chain is built from TRBV2 and TRBJ1-2; 7 bases match TRBD1. The CDR3 is 15 residues long. Germline CDR1 SNHLY, CDR2 FYNNEI. Trimming took 3 bases from V and 5 from J; bases not matched to a gene: 9. CDR3 nucleotide sequence: TGTGCCAGCAGTGAGTTACAGGGGAGTCGGTATGGCTACACCTTC. Its protein product is CASSELQGSRYGYTF.

The chain is built from TRBV12-3 or TRBV12-4 and TRBJ2-7, with 7 bases that match TRBD1. Losses at the gene ends were 3 bases for V and 0 bases for J; bases not matched to a gene: 2. The CDR3 runs 14 residues. CDR3 in amino acids: CASSLDRHSYEQYF. CDR3 DNA sequence: TGTGCCAGCAGTTTGGACAGGCACTCCTACGAGCAGTACTTC.

This clonotype was detected many times. The CDR3 reads CASSPEGNTEAFF. CDR3 DNA: TGTGCCAGCTCACCGGAGGGAAACACTGAAGCTTTCTTT. The rearrangement links TRBV18 to TRBJ1-1; D not resolved. V was trimmed by 3 bases and J by 2 bases, leaving 7 bases between them. CDR3 length: 13 residues. Germline-derived CDR1 and CDR2 are KGHSH and LQKENI.

The CDR3 DNA follows: TGCGCCAGCGAAGGGGGTAGCAATCAGCCCCAGCATTTT. This gives the protein CASEGGSNQPQHF. This chain joins TRBV10-1 and TRBJ1-5, with D maybe TRBD1 (6 bases). The CDR3 is 13 amino acids. V shed 8 bases and J shed 0 bases, with 8 bases lying between them. Germline loops: CDR1 WNHNN, CDR2 SYGVQD (reference sequence).

The J gene is TRBJ2-3, the V gene TRBV18; D tentatively fits TRBD1 or TRBD2 (5 bases each). The V end was cut by 6 bases, the J end by 2 bases, with 21 bases between. This CDR3 has 17 residues. CDR1 and CDR2 (germline): KGHSH, LQKENI. The CDR3 region has the DNA TGTGCCAGCTCCGGGGTACCACCGGGACGGAACACAGATACGCAGTATTTT. Amino acid sequence: CASSGVPPGRNTDTQYF.

As regards this clonotype: A read error may account for a junction end that differs from germline. The V and J genes are TRBV6-6 and TRBJ1-5; 7 bases are a match to TRBD1. The CDR3 is made up of 12 amino acids. CDR1 and CDR2 (germline): MNHNY, SVGAGI (reference sequence). CDR3 in amino acids: CAEGAQDQPQHF. DNA for the CDR3: TGCGCGGAGGGGGCGCAGGATCAGCCCCAGCATTTT.